This TCR beta chain was observed in a study of molecular identifiers for immune sequencing clone quantification. To note about this clonotype: Its cognate antigen is unknown.

Germline V CDR1 and CDR2: MNHEY, SMNVEV (reference sequence). The CDR3 covers 13 residues. With 5 bases removed from V and 6 bases from J, the gap between germline ends came to 11 bases. Study observations and caveats: Jurkat TCR RNA from one cell was spiked into about a million naive cells, and it was reportedly detectable there. Barcode sharing among identical TCR molecules could make large clones appear smaller. Under 1% of molecules in naive cells, but over 99% of effector molecules, belonged to clones above 20 RNA copies.

The authors built bulk TCR libraries by previously described methods with listed TCR primers. TCRdb itself ran the PCR reads through MiXCR, one entry per CDR3 protein. The sample yields about 320,000 distinct CDR3 sequences, over 20% seen once. The sample comprised naive CD8+ T cells from blood, with Jurkat cell RNA spiked in. Subset of the sample: FACS-sorted CD8+CD4-CCR7+CD45RA+ naive T cells. This chain uses TRBV27 with TRBJ2-1; D unclear. This receptor was obtained from a human donor in good health. Some libraries in this study had Jurkat cell RNA spiked in. CDR3 residues: CASSPGPVNEQFF. The CDR3 DNA reads TGTGCCAGCAGTCCCGGACCTGTCAATGAGCAGTTCTTC.